This T cell receptor (beta chain) was sequenced in a study of cytomegalovirus exposure and HLA in healthy donors. Primers: 60 Vbeta forward and 13 Jbeta reverse. This table comes from immunoSEQ multiplex PCR, and its TCRdb copy is limited to in-frame clones, with some not included. The table includes some 190,000 clones, 60% to 80% detected once. Sequencing was performed on PBMCs. The sequence was collected from a woman under 40 in good health and CMV-seropositive.

CDR3 DNA: TGTGCCAGCAGCCCCCGAGCGGGGGGGCGTGGCACCGGGGAGCTGTTTTTT. Protein: CASSPRAGGRGTGELFF. The J gene is TRBJ2-2, the V gene TRBV7-9; 10 positions match TRBD2. The CDR3 length is 17 residues. Germline assignment: CDR1 SEHNR and CDR2 FQNEAQ (reference sequence). J lost 4 bases, V lost 5 bases, and 10 bases had no gene match.